Shown below are 19 T cell receptor beta chains from a single sample sequenced in a study of blood T cell repertoires in COVID-19. The data were produced by immunoSEQ multiplex PCR, yet TCRdb's version contains in-frame clones alone and is incomplete. The sample includes 310,000 or so clones, approximately 88% of them seen just once. The sample was peripheral blood. These receptors all come from a woman aged 50 to 60 with active or convalescent COVID-19.

The chain combines TRBV9 with TRBJ2-1, with 8 bases lining up with TRBD2. V lost 3 bases, J lost 6 bases, and 20 bases stayed unmatched. The germline V gene has CDR1 SGDLS and CDR2 YYNGEE. The CDR3 totals 19 residues. The CDR3 here is CASSGEGRGSSGRGNEQFF. The CDR3 coding sequence is TGTGCCAGCAGCGGGGAGGGTCGGGGGTCAAGCGGGAGAGGCAATGAGCAGTTCTTC.

This chain uses TRBV18 with TRBJ2-1; maybe TRBD1 (6 bases). Trimming pared 6 bases from V and 5 bases from J, leaving 8 bases between. CDR3 length equals 12 residues. CDR1 and CDR2 from the germline V gene are KGHSH and LQKENI. The CDR3 spells CASSRTDNEQFF. CDR3 in DNA: TGTGCCAGCTCGCGGACAGACAATGAGCAGTTCTTC.

The chain is built from TRBV6-2 or TRBV6-3 and TRBJ1-2; 8 nucleotides match TRBD1. With 4 bases clipped from V and 5 bases from J, the junction kept 9 bases outside the gene matches. Germline V gene data show CDR1 as MNHEY and CDR2 as SVGEGT. The CDR3 extends over 15 amino acids. Here the CDR3 reads CASSLSTGARYGYTF. In DNA form, the CDR3 reads TGTGCCAGCAGTTTATCGACAGGGGCGAGGTATGGCTACACCTTC.

The chain is built from TRBV9 and TRBJ2-7; a possible D gene is TRBD1 (6 bases). The CDR3 totals 14 residues. Trimming left V 5 bases short and J 0 bases short, with 12 bases between. CDR1 and CDR2 (germline): SGDLS, YYNGEE. This chain's CDR3 is CASSADRRSYEQYF. The CDR3 DNA is TGTGCCAGCAGTGCCGACAGGCGCTCCTACGAGCAGTACTTC.

The chain recombines TRBV2 with TRBJ1-5, with D possibly being TRBD1 (5 bases). Germline CDR1 is SNHLY and CDR2 is FYNNEI. V was shortened by 6 bases and J by 0 bases, with 15 bases between the two germline ends. This CDR3 is 16 amino acids long. CDR3 in amino acids: CASRKRRDASNQPQHF. CDR3 DNA sequence: TGTGCCAGCAGGAAGAGGAGGGACGCTAGCAATCAGCCCCAGCATTTT.

This clone was counted once. The V and J genes are TRBV15 and TRBJ2-1; 7 bases match TRBD1. Germline V gene sequence: CDR1 LNHNV, CDR2 YYDKDF (reference sequence). The CDR3 is 17 amino acids. The J segment lost 8 bases and the V segment lost 4 bases, leaving 17 bases of the junction unmatched. CDR3 sequence: CATSTERQGIDVDEQFF. CDR3 nucleotide sequence: TGTGCCACCAGCACTGAGAGACAGGGAATTGACGTGGATGAGCAGTTCTTC.

This chain joins TRBV10-3 and TRBJ1-5, with D possibly matching TRBD1 (5 bases). V lost 0 bases to trimming and J lost 6 bases, with 15 bases between them. The CDR3 extends over 16 amino acids. In germline, CDR1 is ENHRY, CDR2 SYGVKD. The CDR3 protein is CAISESTGGRGQPQHF. The CDR3 DNA sequence: TGTGCCATCAGTGAGTCGACGGGGGGAAGAGGTCAGCCCCAGCATTTT.

This clone has just a few counts. V usage is TRBV10-3 and J usage is TRBJ1-2; 7 bases are shared with TRBD1. V lost 6 bases to trimming and J lost 7 bases; unmatched junction nucleotides: 8. Germline V gene data show CDR1 as ENHRY and CDR2 as SYGVKD. CDR3 length equals 13 residues. DNA of the CDR3: TGTGCCATCAGCCCAGGAGGGGGCAGTGGCTACACCTTC. Translated, it gives CAISPGGGSGYTF.

V and J are TRBV5-1 and TRBJ1-4; D unresolved. The CDR3 is 16 residues long. CDR1 and CDR2 (germline): SGHRS, YFSETQ. V was cut by 4 bases and J by 8 bases, with 21 bases left in between. CDR3 bases: TGCGCCAGCAGCCCGGAGGCAGGAAGAAATCCCGAAAAACTGTTTTTT. It is translated as CASSPEAGRNPEKLFF. Together with reference TRBV5-1 and TRBJ1-4, the CDR3 gives the full variable domain: KAGVTQTPRYLIKTRGQQVTLSCSPISGHRSVSWYQQTPGQGLQFLFEYFSETQRNKGNFPGRFSGRQFSNSRSEMNVSTLELGDSALYLCASSPEAGRNPEKLFFGSGTQLSVL.

This clone came up once. The chain is built from TRBV3-1 (or the pseudogene TRBV3-2) and TRBJ1-1, with D possibly being TRBD1 (5 bases). The CDR3 length is 14 residues. Germline V gene data show CDR1 as LGHDT and CDR2 as YNNKEL (reference sequence). With 2 bases removed from V and 3 bases from J, the gap between germline ends came to 10 bases. Here the CDR3 reads CASSQRQLDTEAFF. The CDR3 nucleotides read TGTGCCAGCAGCCAAAGACAGCTAGACACTGAAGCTTTCTTT.

The V call is TRBV6-2 or TRBV6-3, the J call TRBJ1-2, with D perhaps matching TRBD1 (6 bases). The ends were cut back, 2 bases at V and 0 bases at J, with 13 bases in the middle. This CDR3 is 16 amino acids long. Germline lookup yields CDR1 MNHEY and CDR2 SVGEGT. The CDR3 DNA follows: TGTGCCAGCAGTTACGGGGGACACCAAACTAACTATGGCTACACCTTC. Translation gives CASSYGGHQTNYGYTF.

This chain links TRBV4-1 with TRBJ2-7; tentative D call: TRBD1 (5 bases). V lost 4 bases to trimming and J lost 3 bases, with 13 bases between them. This CDR3 has 14 residues. Per the germline V gene, CDR1 is MGHRA and CDR2 is YSYEKL. In nucleotides, the CDR3 is TGCGCCAGCAGCCGCCAGGGTGTAGGCTACGAGCAGTACTTC. Residues: CASSRQGVGYEQYF.

The V gene is TRBV27, the J gene TRBJ1-5, with D possibly being TRBD1 (5 bases). The CDR3 loop spans 16 amino acids. V was shortened by 1 base and J by 0 bases, with 10 bases between the two germline ends. CDR1 is MNHEY, CDR2 SMNVEV, per germline (reference sequence). Here the CDR3 reads CASSLLGQYSNQPQHF. The CDR3 nucleotides are TGTGCCAGCAGTTTATTGGGGCAATATAGCAATCAGCCCCAGCATTTT.

The V and J genes are TRBV19 and TRBJ2-2; D call uncertain. Trimming took off 3 bases at V and 0 bases at J, with 8 bases between the two ends. Germline assignment: CDR1 LNHDA and CDR2 SQIVND (reference sequence). This CDR3 is built from 15 residues. The CDR3 DNA reads TGTGCCAGTAGTATGTCCAGTTCGAACACCGGGGAGCTGTTTTTT. It yields the protein CASSMSSSNTGELFF.

Concerning this clone: Within the sample, other DNA sequences also encode this same CDR3. The rearrangement uses TRBV5-1 and TRBJ2-1, with a weak D call TRBD2 (5 bases). This CDR3 is 12 amino acids long. In germline, CDR1 is SGHRS, CDR2 YFSETQ. Between the trimmed V and J ends, which lost 2 bases and 6 bases, there was a span of 6 bases. The CDR3 spells CASSFRGNEQFF. The DNA of the CDR3 is TGCGCCAGCAGCTTTCGGGGCAATGAGCAGTTCTTC.

This rearrangement joins TRBV6-6 to TRBJ1-1; D possibly corresponds to TRBD1 (6 bases). CDR1 and CDR2 (germline): MNHNY, SVGAGI (reference sequence). This CDR3 contains 15 residues. The V end was cut by 7 bases, the J end by 3 bases, with 18 bases between. The CDR3, as DNA: TGTGCCAGCACCCAATTGGGGGGGGCTTACACTGAAGCTTTCTTT. The encoded protein is CASTQLGGAYTEAFF.

V is TRBV7-2 and J is TRBJ1-1; TRBD1 aligns across 7 bases. The germline V gene encodes CDR1 SGHTA and CDR2 FQGNSA. This CDR3 is built from 14 residues. V was clipped by 1 base and J by 7 bases; unmatched bases: 6. CDR3 region: CASSLDRGRGEAFF. Here the CDR3 DNA reads TGTGCCAGCAGCTTAGACAGGGGCAGGGGTGAAGCTTTCTTT.

This chain joins TRBV19 and TRBJ1-1, with D maybe TRBD1 (6 bases). This CDR3 is 16 amino acids long. The germline gives CDR1 LNHDA, CDR2 SQIVND (reference sequence). V shed 2 bases and J shed 4 bases, with 17 bases lying between them. The CDR3 nucleotides are TGTGCCAGTAGTATACTCCCCATGGGGGCTAGCACTGAAGCTTTCTTT. This encodes CASSILPMGASTEAFF.

The chain combines TRBV28 with TRBJ1-4, with D perhaps matching TRBD1 (5 bases). The V and J ends lost 2 bases and 12 bases respectively, with 16 bases between them. The CDR3 is made up of 14 amino acids. From germline, CDR1 is MDHEN and CDR2 SYDVKM. CDR3 in amino acids: CASSLRGWQGELFF. The CDR3 DNA reads TGTGCCAGCAGTTTACGTGGTTGGCAGGGTGAACTGTTTTTT.